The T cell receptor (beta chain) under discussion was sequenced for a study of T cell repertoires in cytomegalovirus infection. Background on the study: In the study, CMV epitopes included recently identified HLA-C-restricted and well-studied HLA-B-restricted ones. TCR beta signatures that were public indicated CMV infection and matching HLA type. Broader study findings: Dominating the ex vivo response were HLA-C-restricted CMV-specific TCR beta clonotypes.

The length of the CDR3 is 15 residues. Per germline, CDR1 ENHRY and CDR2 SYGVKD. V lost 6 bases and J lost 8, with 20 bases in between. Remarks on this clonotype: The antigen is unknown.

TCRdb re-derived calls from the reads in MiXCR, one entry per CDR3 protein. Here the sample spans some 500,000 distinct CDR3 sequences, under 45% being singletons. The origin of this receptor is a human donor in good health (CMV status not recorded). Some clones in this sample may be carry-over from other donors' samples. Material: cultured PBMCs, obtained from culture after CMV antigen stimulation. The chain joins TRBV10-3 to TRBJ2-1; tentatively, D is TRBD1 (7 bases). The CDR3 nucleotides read TGTGCCATCAGCAGGGGGGACGGAGGGGGAGATGAGCAGTTCTTC. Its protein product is CAISRGDGGGDEQFF.